The TCR beta chain under discussion was sequenced for a study of siplizumab effects on memory and regulatory T cells. Study observations and caveats: There appeared to be greater diversity in naive T cells than in memory cells, and naive T cells seemed major contributors to the alloresponse. The authors did not confirm suppressive function in proliferating Tregs from siplizumab cultures.

Worth noting for this clone: The antigen is unknown.

Here immunoSEQ multiplex PCR was the method, and the copy in TCRdb shows in-frame clones only, minus some. The table records more than 75,000 clones, approximately 97% of them present only once. Germline values: CDR1 MNHEY, CDR2 SVGAGI. There are 11 residues in the CDR3. V lost 7 bases to trimming and J lost 4 bases, with 7 bases between them. The sample was naive CD4+ T cells sorted from blood. The receptor was derived from a human donor in good health. This chain uses TRBV6-5 with TRBJ2-5; no firm D call. The CDR3 nucleotides are TGTGCCAGCACCCAGGCAGAGACCCAGTACTTC. This translates into CASTQAETQYF.